This passage covers 26 T cell receptor beta chains from one sample sequenced in a study of beta chain features in type 1 diabetes. Reverse transcription of all isolated RNA meant that expressed TCRB transcripts were sequenced. TCRdb keeps only in-frame clones here, not all; method: immunoSEQ multiplex PCR. The sample contains 300,000 to 400,000 clones, 13% of which appear only once. The study's findings and limits: Moderate yet significant TCRB CDR3 shortening was seen in Type 1 diabetes patients in all four CD4+ subsets.

No antigen has been assigned to these receptors. Sequenced material: naive CD4+ T cells from blood. These receptors were taken from a woman between 18 and 29 years old with type 1 diabetes.

The rearrangement uses TRBV15 and TRBJ2-1; 9 bases agree with TRBD2. Germline-derived CDR1 and CDR2 are LNHNV and YYDKDF (reference sequence). After removal of 6 bases from V and 3 bases from J, the junction contained 6 bases not matched to a gene. There are 15 residues in the CDR3. CDR3 region: CATRFGTSNYNEQFF. CDR3 coding DNA: TGTGCCACCAGGTTCGGGACTAGCAACTACAATGAGCAGTTCTTC.

The V gene is TRBV5-1, the J gene TRBJ2-7; 8 bases line up with TRBD1. Germline V gives CDR1 SGHRS, CDR2 YFSETQ. CDR3 size: 13 residues. V lost 3 bases, J lost 7 bases, and 6 bases stayed unmatched. CDR3 in amino acids: CASSSTGEREQYF. As DNA, the CDR3 is TGCGCCAGCAGCTCGACAGGGGAGAGGGAGCAGTACTTC.

The genes are TRBV9 and TRBJ2-1, with D possibly TRBD1 on 6 matching bases. The CDR3 is 15 residues long. Trimming left V 3 bases short and J 9 bases short, with 19 bases between. Germline CDR1 and CDR2: SGDLS and YYNGEE. CDR3 nucleotides: TGTGCCAGCAGCGGAACGGACAGCGCAGTTGCTGAGCAGTTCTTC. Amino acids: CASSGTDSAVAEQFF.

In this sample, this clone turned up a few times. The rearrangement links TRBV4-2 to TRBJ1-1, with TRBD1 as a possible D gene (6 bases). The CDR3 extends over 15 amino acids. Trimming shortened V by 3 bases and J by 1 base, and 12 bases separated the two germline ends. Germline V gene lookup returns CDR1 LGHNA and CDR2 YNFKEQ. CDR3 nucleotide sequence: TGTGCCAGCAGCCAGTCAGGGACACCGAACACTGAAGCTTTCTTT. Amino acid sequence: CASSQSGTPNTEAFF.

Only a few counts were recorded for this clone. The chain carries TRBV30 and TRBJ1-4, with D perhaps matching TRBD1 (6 bases). The CDR3 totals 15 residues. CDR1 is GTSNPN, CDR2 SVGIG, per germline (reference sequence). Between the trimmed V and J ends, which lost 3 bases and 5 bases, there was a span of 16 bases. The CDR3 nucleotides are TGTGCCTGGAGAAAAAGGCCCAGGGGAAATGAAAAACTGTTTTTT. It codes for CAWRKRPRGNEKLFF.

This clone was picked up a small number of times. The J gene is TRBJ2-1, the V gene TRBV15; 9 bases map to TRBD2. After removal of 1 base from V and 9 bases from J, the junction contained 10 bases not matched to a gene. The CDR3 length is 16 residues. Germline V gene lookup returns CDR1 LNHNV and CDR2 YYDKDF (reference sequence). The CDR3 DNA reads as TGTGCCACCAGCAGAGGGCTAGCGGGACTTTACGGTGAGCAGTTCTTC. It translates to CATSRGLAGLYGEQFF.

This clone was observed a handful of times. The sample has other DNA sequences that encode this CDR3 too. The V gene is TRBV5-1, the J gene TRBJ2-1; D uncertain. This CDR3 is built from 13 residues. The germline CDR1 and CDR2 sequences are SGHRS and YFSETQ. Trimming took 0 bases from V and 4 from J, leaving 5 bases between them. The CDR3 is CASSLDGYNEQFF. The CDR3 DNA reads as TGCGCCAGCAGCTTGGACGGGTACAATGAGCAGTTCTTC.

V usage is TRBV27 and J usage is TRBJ2-7; TRBD2 matches at 8 bases. The germline gives CDR1 MNHEY, CDR2 SMNVEV (reference sequence). The CDR3 totals 13 residues. J lost 6 bases, V lost 6 bases, and 7 bases had no gene match. The CDR3 nucleotides are TGTGCCAGCAGGGGCAGCGGGAGTGTCGAGCAGTACGTC. Translating gives CASRGSGSVEQYV.

The chain carries TRBV2 and TRBJ2-7; D unresolved. V lost 9 bases and J lost 3, with 6 bases in between. Germline assignment: CDR1 SNHLY and CDR2 FYNNEI. The CDR3 is made up of 10 amino acids. The CDR3 here is CASQNYEQYV. CDR3 coding DNA: TGTGCCAGTCAAAACTACGAGCAGTACGTC.

This clone has a handful of counts. V is TRBV14 and J is TRBJ2-7; D ambiguous. The germline V and J ends were trimmed by 2 bases and 5 bases, with 19 bases remaining between them. Germline-derived CDR1 and CDR2 are SGHDN and FVKESK. There are 16 residues in the CDR3. CDR3 amino acids: CASSQHPGWKTDEQYV. The CDR3 DNA follows: TGTGCCAGCAGCCAACATCCCGGGTGGAAGACCGACGAGCAGTACGTC.

This clone has more than one count but fewer than ten. The chain carries TRBV28 and TRBJ1-5, with TRBD1 matching 8 bases. The length of the CDR3 is 16 residues. With V trimmed by 5 bases and J by 4 bases, 10 bases remained unmatched. Per germline, CDR1 MDHEN and CDR2 SYDVKM. The DNA for the CDR3 is TGTGCCAGCAGTCCGACAGGGGTGGGGGGTAATCAGCCCCAGCATTTT. Amino acids: CASSPTGVGGNQPQHF. Full variable domain (remainder filled in from reference TRBV28 and TRBJ1-5): DVKVTQSSRYLVKRTGEKVFLECVQDMDHENMFWYRQDPGLGLRLIYFSYDVKMKEKGDIPEGYSVSREKKERFSLILESASTNQTSMYLCASSPTGVGGNQPQHFGDGTRLSIL.

This chain links TRBV11-1 with TRBJ2-7, with D possibly being TRBD2 (5 bases). Trimming took 0 bases from V and 3 from J, leaving 9 bases between them. Germline assignment: CDR1 SGHAT and CDR2 FQDESV (reference sequence). CDR3 length equals 14 residues. CDR3 sequence reads: CASSLAGEGYEQYF. In nucleotides, the CDR3 is TGTGCCAGCAGCTTAGCGGGAGAGGGCTACGAGCAGTACTTC.

The rearrangement uses TRBV2 and TRBJ1-5; 7 nucleotides align to TRBD1. Germline CDR1 and CDR2: SNHLY and FYNNEI. This CDR3 contains 14 residues. Trimming cost V 4 bases and J 7 bases; bases outside gene matches: 7. CDR3: CASSVIGGRQPQHF. CDR3 bases: TGTGCCAGCAGTGTTATAGGGGGCCGGCAGCCCCAGCATTTT.

This chain connects TRBV19 to TRBJ1-2; perhaps TRBD1 as D (6 bases). Germline CDR1 reads LNHDA; CDR2 reads SQIVND (reference sequence). The V gene lost 0 bases and the J gene lost 5 bases, with 10 bases spanning the gap. This CDR3 has 14 amino acids. CDR3 nucleotides: TGTGCCAGTAGTATAGACAGGGGTAGTTATGGCTACACCTTC. Protein sequence: CASSIDRGSYGYTF.

The rearrangement links TRBV14 to TRBJ2-5; D is perhaps TRBD1 (7 bases). The CDR3 has 16 amino acids. V was clipped by 3 bases and J by 0 bases, with 14 bases between them. CDR1 is SGHDN, CDR2 FVKESK, per germline. In DNA form, the CDR3 reads TGTGCCAGCAGCCAGGGGGGACAGCCTAACCAAGAGACCCAGTACTTC. It translates to CASSQGGQPNQETQYF.

Only a few counts were recorded for this clone. The chain is built from TRBV7-2 and TRBJ1-5, with D possibly matching TRBD1 (6 bases). Per germline, CDR1 SGHTA and CDR2 FQGNSA. Trimming pared 5 bases from V and 3 bases from J, leaving 11 bases between. The CDR3 covers 14 residues. CDR3 loop: CASSRRTANQPQHF. In DNA, the CDR3 is TGTGCCAGCAGCCGCCGGACAGCCAATCAGCCCCAGCATTTT.

The chain employs TRBV7-3 and TRBJ2-7, with 9 bases identical to TRBD1. V gave up 2 bases and J gave up 5 bases; unmatched junction bases: 4. Germline-derived CDR1 and CDR2 are SGHTA and FQGTGA. This CDR3 comprises 14 residues. The CDR3 here is CASSLGTGLNEQYF. The CDR3 region has the DNA TGTGCCAGCAGCTTAGGGACAGGGTTGAACGAGCAGTACTTC. The full variable domain, rest sourced from reference TRBV7-3 and TRBJ2-7, is GAGVSQTPSNKVTEKGKYVELRCDPISGHTALYWYRQSLGQGPEFLIYFQGTGAADDSGLPNDRFFAVRPEGSVSTLKIQRTERGDSAVYLCASSLGTGLNEQYFGPGTRLTVT.

A few counts support this clone. The gene calls are TRBV5-6 and TRBJ2-7; weak D call: TRBD1 (6 bases). Germline loops: CDR1 SGHDT, CDR2 YYEEEE. The CDR3 has 12 residues. Trimming removed 3 bases at V and 8 bases at J, with 12 bases between. Written as DNA, the CDR3 is TGTGCCAGCAGCTCTCCAGGGGTGCAGCAGTACGTC. It yields the protein CASSSPGVQQYV.

The chain employs TRBV7-2 and TRBJ2-2; 9 positions agree with TRBD2. Germline V gene sequence: CDR1 SGHTA, CDR2 FQGNSA. The CDR3 contains 15 residues. V shed 5 bases, J shed 4 bases, and the junction held 5 bases outside the gene matches. This CDR3 reads CASSPWTSVTGELFF. The CDR3, as DNA: TGTGCCAGCAGCCCATGGACTAGCGTCACCGGGGAGCTGTTTTTT.

There are a few counts of this clone. The chain recombines TRBV15 with TRBJ2-7; 11 nucleotides line up with TRBD2. The CDR3 is 20 amino acids. V was pared by 8 bases and J by 0 bases, with 21 bases of the junction left unmatched. The germline V gene encodes CDR1 LNHNV and CDR2 YYDKDF (reference sequence). CDR3 loop: CATVFLHLLAGEGSSYEQYV. CDR3 nucleotide sequence: TGTGCCACCGTCTTCCTACACCTACTAGCGGGAGAGGGGAGCTCCTACGAGCAGTACGTC.

The V and J genes are TRBV29-1 and TRBJ1-4; weak D call: TRBD1 (6 bases). Trimming shortened V by 6 bases and J by 5 bases, and 19 bases separated the two germline ends. This CDR3 has 15 residues. Germline V gives CDR1 SQVTM, CDR2 ANQGSEA. CDR3 bases: TGCAGCGTCGCTACCCTCGGACAGTTCAATGAAAAACTGTTTTTT. It specifies CSVATLGQFNEKLFF.

CDR3 sequence (DNA): TGTGCCAGCAGTTCTCAGGGTTCGACTAACTATGGCTACACCTTC. Translation gives CASSSQGSTNYGYTF. The chain joins TRBV6-6 to TRBJ1-2; D might be TRBD1 (5 bases). From germline, CDR1 is MNHNY and CDR2 SVGAGI (reference sequence). Trimming pared 4 bases from V and 0 bases from J, leaving 12 bases between. The CDR3 consists of 15 residues.

This chain connects TRBV11-2 to TRBJ1-1, with D possibly TRBD1 on 5 matching bases. Between the trimmed V and J ends, which lost 5 bases and 1 base, there was a span of 17 bases. Germline lookup yields CDR1 SGHAT and CDR2 FQNNGV. This CDR3 is 16 amino acids long. CDR3 DNA sequence: TGTGCCAGCAGCCGGGGGACCGGAGGGTGGAACACTGAAGCTTTCTTT. Translated, it gives CASSRGTGGWNTEAFF.

The J gene is TRBJ2-1, the V gene TRBV5-1, with 11 nucleotides matching TRBD2. V trimming: 4 bases; J trimming: 6 bases; junction bases outside the gene matches: 12. The CDR3 length is 17 residues. Germline assignment: CDR1 SGHRS and CDR2 YFSETQ. In nucleotides, the CDR3 is TGCGCCAGCAGCCTTTCGTTAGCGGGAGGGTGGCTCAATGAGCAGTTCTTC. This sequence encodes CASSLSLAGGWLNEQFF. The variable domain in full, completed from reference TRBV5-1 and TRBJ2-1, reads KAGVTQTPRYLIKTRGQQVTLSCSPISGHRSVSWYQQTPGQGLQFLFEYFSETQRNKGNFPGRFSGRQFSNSRSEMNVSTLELGDSALYLCASSLSLAGGWLNEQFFGPGTRLTVL.

The sample holds a few counts of this clone. The chain has TRBV27 and TRBJ2-4; weak D call: TRBD2 (7 bases). The CDR3 is 14 amino acids. From germline, CDR1 is MNHEY and CDR2 SMNVEV (reference sequence). V lost 2 bases, J lost 8 bases, and 13 bases lay in between. CDR3 sequence: CASSLAGAPDIQYF. In DNA, the CDR3 is TGTGCCAGCAGTTTAGCGGGGGCGCCGGACATTCAGTACTTC.

This clone showed up just a few times. The V and J genes are TRBV27 and TRBJ2-7; 8 nucleotides match TRBD1. The CDR3 consists of 17 residues. CDR1 and CDR2 (germline): MNHEY, SMNVEV (reference sequence). V was clipped by 5 bases and J by 3 bases; unmatched bases: 15. The DNA for the CDR3 is TGTGCCAGCAGTCCTGGTATGGGACGGACAGGGAACTACGAGCAGTACGTC. Encoded protein: CASSPGMGRTGNYEQYV.